The following is a T cell receptor (beta chain) sequence with its context. Data came from immunoSEQ multiplex PCR; TCRdb stores just in-frame clones and leaves some out. This table has about 69,000 clones, roughly 90% appearing once. V lost 4 bases and J lost 7, with 10 bases in between. This CDR3 comprises 12 residues. Germline-derived CDR1 and CDR2 are LNHNV and YYDKDF (reference sequence). The sample comes from a study of T cell changes during pregnancy in multiple sclerosis. This receptor was taken from a female donor in good health, enrolled as a control in a pregnancy study. The chain links TRBV15 to TRBJ1-2; D gene unclear. The starting material was CD4+ T cells from peripheral blood mononuclear cells, obtained in the third trimester of pregnancy. CDR3 region: CATSMGGLGYTF. The CDR3, as DNA: TGTGCCACCAGCATGGGAGGTCTTGGCTACACCTTC.